Listed below are T cell receptor beta chains from one sample, sequenced in a study of blood T cell repertoires in COVID-19. Using immunoSEQ multiplex PCR, the repertoire was profiled, and TCRdb retains in-frame clones only, with some absent. The data contain tens of thousands of clones, 70% to 80% of them seen just once; the ten biggest clones take up around 12%. Sequencing input: peripheral blood. These receptors all stem from a human donor in a cohort sampled during active COVID-19. The CDR3 runs from the conserved cysteine through the conserved F or W. A D gene is named only where the DNA matches it firmly. The listing skips clone size in some rows; elsewhere it reads once, few, many or a size class.

>TRBJ2-3|TRBD2|many|TRBV5-1
TGCGCCAGCAGCTTTGCTAGCGGATCAGATACGCAGTATTTT
CASSFASGSDTQYF
>TRBJ2-1|.|.|TRBV4-1
TGCGCCAGCAGCCAAGGCTACGCAGGGGAGGGGTGGGGGGCATCCTACAATGAGCAGTTCTTC
CASSQGYAGEGWGASYNEQFF
>TRBJ1-2|TRBD1|once|TRBV6-5
TGTGCCAGCAGTTACTCGGGGACAGTAGATGGCTACACCTTC
CASSYSGTVDGYTF
>TRBJ1-1|.|.|TRBV5-1
TGCGCCAGCGGTAGAGAGGAGAACACTGAAGCTTTCTTT
CASGREENTEAFF
>TRBJ1-4|TRBD1|.|TRBV7-9
TGTGCCAGCAGCGCGGGACAGGTTCGCCTTGCAACTAATGAAAAACTGTTTTTT
CASSAGQVRLATNEKLFF
>TRBJ1-2|TRBD1|once|TRBV30
TGTGCCTGGAGTCCGACAGGGGGTTATGGCTACACCTTC
CAWSPTGGYGYTF
>TRBJ2-2|.|.|TRBV7-2
TGTGCCAGCAGCCCTCGAGGGACATACACCGGGGAGCTGTTTTTT
CASSPRGTYTGELFF
>TRBJ1-6|.|.|TRBV7-2
TGTGCCAGCAGCTTAGCGAGGCCGAGCTCCTATAATTCACCCCTCCACTTT
CASSLARPSSYNSPLHF
>TRBJ1-1|.|.|TRBV25-1
TGTGCCAGCGGCTCGTCCTGGGGGGTCAACACTGAAGCTTTCTTT
CASGSSWGVNTEAFF
>TRBJ1-3|.|.|TRBV6-1
TGTGCCAGCAGTGAAGGCGGTTGGAGGGCTCCATTCTCTGGAAACACCATATATTTT
CASSEGGWRAPFSGNTIYF
>TRBJ1-3|.|few|TRBV6-5
TGTGCCAGCAGCCCGACAGGCTCTGGAAACACCATATATTTT
CASSPTGSGNTIYF
>TRBJ2-1|TRBD1|once|TRBV6-5
TGTGCCAGCAGGGCTCGACAGGGCATCGGCAATGAGCAGTTCTTC
CASRARQGIGNEQFF
>TRBJ2-4|.|.|TRBV18
TGTGCCAGCTCGGACAGTTTAGCCAAAAACATTCAGTACTTC
CASSDSLAKNIQYF
>TRBJ1-4|.|.|TRBV29-1
TGCAGCGGAAAACAGGGCCCTAATGAAAAACTGTTTTTT
CSGKQGPNEKLFF
>TRBJ1-5|TRBD1|once|TRBV28
TGTGCCAGCAGTTTGGTAACAGGGGGAAATCAGCCCCAGCATTTT
CASSLVTGGNQPQHF
>TRBJ2-3|TRBD2|once|TRBV7-9
TGTGCCAGCAGCTTACTTTCCGGGAGGGCCTCAGATACGCAGTATTTT
CASSLLSGRASDTQYF
>TRBJ2-2|.|.|TRBV7-3
TGTGCCAGCAGCTTAATCTACGGGACCGGGGAGCTGTTTTTT
CASSLIYGTGELFF
>TRBJ1-1|TRBD1|.|TRBV9
TGTGCCAGCAGCCTGACAGGGCAGAACACTGAAGCTTTCTTT
CASSLTGQNTEAFF
>TRBJ2-5|.|.|TRBV14
TGTGCCAGCAGCCACAGGGAAGAGACCCAGTACTTC
CASSHREETQYF